The entry that follows covers one TCR beta chain sequence. As yet, its antigen is unknown. It was with 60 Vbeta and 13 Jbeta primers that the PCR ran. Assay: immunoSEQ multiplex PCR; the TCRdb copy retains only in-frame clones and omits some. The data hold 200,000 to 250,000 clones, with about 80% observed a single time. Per the germline V gene, CDR1 is ENHRY and CDR2 is SYGVKD. This CDR3 has 16 amino acids. V shed 4 bases, J shed 0 bases, and the junction held 8 bases outside the gene matches. This sample was included in a study of cytomegalovirus exposure and HLA in healthy donors. Study-wide results and limits: Most sequenced TCRs were rare (though some public TCRs occurred in many donors).

The genes are TRBV10-3 and TRBJ1-2; 7 bases map to TRBD1. This sequence originates from a woman aged 35 to 49 in good health and CMV-seronegative. The source material was PBMCs. DNA of the CDR3: TGTGCCATCAGTGGTGGAAGGGACAGAACTAACTATGGCTACACCTTC. It translates to CAISGGRDRTNYGYTF.